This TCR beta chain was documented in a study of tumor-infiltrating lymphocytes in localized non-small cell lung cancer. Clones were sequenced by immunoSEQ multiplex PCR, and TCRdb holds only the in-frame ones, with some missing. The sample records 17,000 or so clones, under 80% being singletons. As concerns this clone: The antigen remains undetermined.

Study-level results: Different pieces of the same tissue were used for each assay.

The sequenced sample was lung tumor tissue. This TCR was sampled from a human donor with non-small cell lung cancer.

CDR3 in DNA: TGTGCCAGCAGCTTAGCGGAGGAGCAGTACTTC. Translation gives CASSLAEEQYF. This chain links TRBV7-2 with TRBJ2-7; D is unclear. The V gene's germline CDR1 is SGHTA and CDR2 FQGNSA. CDR3 size: 11 residues. Trimming cost V 0 bases and J 7 bases, with 4 bases left between them.